This passage covers 9 T cell receptor beta chains from one sample sequenced in a study of shared clonotypes between healthy human individuals. CD45RO-negative, CCR7-selected cells formed the naive CD8 fraction, which excluded terminally differentiated effector memory CD45RA+ cells. Clones were sequenced by immunoSEQ multiplex PCR, and TCRdb holds only the in-frame ones, with some missing. The sample contains around 640,000 clones, approximately 96% of which appear only once. Sequencing was carried out using naive CD8+ T cells sorted from blood. All receptors derive from a woman aged 25-40 years in good health.

This chain joins TRBV4-1 and TRBJ2-5; no reliable D call. The J call may be wrong; the DNA end is better matched by TRBJ2-7. CDR1 and CDR2 (germline): MGHRA, YSYEKL. The CDR3 consists of 17 residues. The CDR3 loop is CASSQGFQRVGSYEQYF. CDR3 sequence (DNA): TGCGCCAGCAGCCAGGGATTTCAACGCGTGGGGTCCTACGAGCAGTACTTC.

The chain links TRBV19 to TRBJ2-2, with D unresolved. The V and J ends lost 7 bases and 1 base respectively, with 1 base between them. The CDR3 runs 11 residues. Germline V gene lookup returns CDR1 LNHDA and CDR2 SQIVND (reference sequence). This CDR3 reads CASMNTGELFF. The CDR3 region has the DNA TGTGCCAGTATGAACACCGGGGAGCTGTTTTTT.

V gene TRBV6-1 combines with J gene TRBJ2-3, with 12 bases that match TRBD2. The CDR3 length is 15 residues. V was clipped by 3 bases and J by 6 bases; unmatched bases: 4. Germline CDR1 reads MNHNS; CDR2 reads SASEGT. The CDR3 sequence: CASSETSGSLDTQYF. The CDR3 DNA is TGTGCCAGCAGTGAGACTAGCGGGAGTTTGGATACGCAGTATTTT.

The V gene is TRBV19, the J gene TRBJ2-7; 8 nucleotides line up with TRBD2. The V gene end was trimmed by 5 bases and the J gene end by 0 bases; junction bases not matched to a gene: 6. CDR3 length: 15 residues. From germline, CDR1 is LNHDA and CDR2 SQIVND (reference sequence). The CDR3 DNA follows: TGTGCCAGTAGTTTTGCTAGCGGGCCCTCCTACGAGCAGTACTTC. Translation: CASSFASGPSYEQYF. The complete variable domain, with remaining parts taken from reference TRBV19 and TRBJ2-7, reads DGGITQSPKYLFRKEGQNVTLSCEQNLNHDAMYWYRQDPGQGLRLIYYSQIVNDFQKGDIAEGYSVSREKKESFPLTVTSAQKNPTAFYLCASSFASGPSYEQYFGPGTRLTVT.

CDR3 residues: CAWTRGAEEFF. Here the CDR3 DNA reads TGTGCCTGGACCCGGGGAGCGGAAGAGTTCTTC. This chain connects TRBV30 to TRBJ2-1, with TRBD2 as a possible D gene (5 bases). Germline loops: CDR1 GTSNPN, CDR2 SVGIG (reference sequence). The CDR3 contains 11 residues. Trimming pared 4 bases from V and 14 bases from J, leaving 15 bases between.

This rearrangement joins TRBV2 to TRBJ2-2, with TRBD1 identical over 7 bases. The ends lost 4 bases at V and 5 bases at J; junction bases unmatched: 10. From germline, CDR1 is SNHLY and CDR2 FYNNEI. This CDR3 is built from 16 residues. CDR3 bases: TGTGCCAGCAGTGTTGCAGGGGGATCTGGGACCGGGGAGCTGTTTTTT. Encoded protein: CASSVAGGSGTGELFF.

This clone has only a few counts. The V gene is TRBV30, the J gene TRBJ2-2, with no clear D. Looked up from germline, CDR1 is GTSNPN and CDR2 is SVGIG (reference sequence). Trimming removed 2 bases at V and 7 bases at J, with 8 bases between. The CDR3 length is 12 residues. The CDR3 protein is CAWSFSDGELFF. For the CDR3, the DNA is TGTGCCTGGAGTTTTTCTGACGGGGAGCTGTTTTTT.

J is TRBJ2-7 and V is TRBV6-6; D is uncertain. The germline V and J ends were trimmed by 0 bases and 3 bases, with 9 bases remaining between them. The CDR3 sequence is 14 residues long. Germline-derived CDR1 and CDR2 are MNHNY and SVGAGI (reference sequence). The CDR3 bases are TGTGCCAGCAGTTACTCAGACTCTTTCTACGAGCAGTACTTC. It yields the protein CASSYSDSFYEQYF.

With respect to this clone: This specimen includes other DNA sequences encoding the same CDR3. The CDR3 is CASSSPGGEQYF. For the CDR3, the DNA is TGTGCCAGCAGCTCCCCGGGGGGCGAGCAGTACTTC. The chain combines TRBV7-6 with TRBJ2-7, with TRBD2 matching over 7 bases. Germline loops: CDR1 SGHVS, CDR2 FNYEAQ. CDR3 size: 12 residues. With 4 bases clipped from V and 6 bases from J, the junction kept 3 bases outside the gene matches.